Described below is a single T cell receptor (beta chain) sequence and its context. Its antigen is still unknown. This record belongs to a study of T cell responses to AZD1222 COVID-19 vaccine. Regarding the study as a whole: A mostly white British donor set with more females was recruited, and clonal diversity was possibly underestimated. The number of AZD1222 recipients seropositive at baseline was only five to seven. Within unmutated variant regions lay the reported targets of nearly half of spike-specific TCRs.

The CDR3 totals 14 residues. Germline CDR1 reads WNHNN; CDR2 reads SYGVQD (reference sequence). Trimming cost V 3 bases and J 2 bases, with 8 bases left between them. Sequencing was performed with immunoSEQ multiplex PCR; in TCRdb, only in-frame clones are kept and a portion is missing. This sample has 85,000 to 130,000 clones, with roughly nine tenths found just once. The sequenced sample was peripheral blood, obtained 28 days after the second dose of the MenACWY control vaccine. The TCR was taken from an adult who received the MenACWY meningococcal vaccine as a control. The chain recombines TRBV10-1 with TRBJ1-3; D unresolved. CDR3 bases: TGCGCCAGCAGTGAAGCGGGTCCTGGAAACACCATATATTTT. Protein product: CASSEAGPGNTIYF.